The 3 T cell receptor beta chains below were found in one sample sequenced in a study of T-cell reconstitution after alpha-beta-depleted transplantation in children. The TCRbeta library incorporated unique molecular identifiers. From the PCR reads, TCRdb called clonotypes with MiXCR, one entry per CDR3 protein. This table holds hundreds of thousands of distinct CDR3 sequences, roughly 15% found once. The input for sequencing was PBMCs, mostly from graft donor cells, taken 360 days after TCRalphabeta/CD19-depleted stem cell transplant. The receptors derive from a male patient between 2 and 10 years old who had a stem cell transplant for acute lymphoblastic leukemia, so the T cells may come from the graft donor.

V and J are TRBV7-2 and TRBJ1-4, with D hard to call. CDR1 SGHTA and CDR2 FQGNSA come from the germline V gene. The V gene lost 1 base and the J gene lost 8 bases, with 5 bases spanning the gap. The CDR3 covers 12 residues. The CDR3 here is CASSLDGEKLFF. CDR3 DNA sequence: TGTGCCAGCAGCTTAGACGGAGAAAAACTGTTTTTT.

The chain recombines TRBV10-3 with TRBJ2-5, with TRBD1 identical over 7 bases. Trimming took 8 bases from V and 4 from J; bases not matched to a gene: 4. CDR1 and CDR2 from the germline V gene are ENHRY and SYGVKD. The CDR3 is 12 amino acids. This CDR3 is CAIGGQPETQYF. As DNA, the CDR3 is TGTGCCATCGGGGGACAGCCAGAGACCCAGTACTTC.

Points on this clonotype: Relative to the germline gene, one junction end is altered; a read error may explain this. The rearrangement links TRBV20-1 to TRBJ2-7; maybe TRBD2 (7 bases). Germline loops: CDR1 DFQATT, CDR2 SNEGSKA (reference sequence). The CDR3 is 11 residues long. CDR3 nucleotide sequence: TGCAGTGCTAGTTCGGGGGCGGGAGAGGTCTTC. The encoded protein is CSASSGAGEVF.